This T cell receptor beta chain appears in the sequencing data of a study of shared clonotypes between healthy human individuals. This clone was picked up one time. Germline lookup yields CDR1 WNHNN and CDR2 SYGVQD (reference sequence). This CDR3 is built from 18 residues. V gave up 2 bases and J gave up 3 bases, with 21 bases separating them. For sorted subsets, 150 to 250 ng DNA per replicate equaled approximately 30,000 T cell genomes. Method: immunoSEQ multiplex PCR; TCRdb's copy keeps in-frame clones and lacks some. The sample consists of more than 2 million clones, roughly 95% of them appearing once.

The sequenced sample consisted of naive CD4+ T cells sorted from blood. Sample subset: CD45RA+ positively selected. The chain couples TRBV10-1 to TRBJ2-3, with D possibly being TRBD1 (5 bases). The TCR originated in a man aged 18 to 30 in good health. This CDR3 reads CASSEPLSDQGHTDTQYF. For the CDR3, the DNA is TGCGCCAGCAGTGAGCCCCTCTCAGATCAGGGCCATACAGATACGCAGTATTTT.